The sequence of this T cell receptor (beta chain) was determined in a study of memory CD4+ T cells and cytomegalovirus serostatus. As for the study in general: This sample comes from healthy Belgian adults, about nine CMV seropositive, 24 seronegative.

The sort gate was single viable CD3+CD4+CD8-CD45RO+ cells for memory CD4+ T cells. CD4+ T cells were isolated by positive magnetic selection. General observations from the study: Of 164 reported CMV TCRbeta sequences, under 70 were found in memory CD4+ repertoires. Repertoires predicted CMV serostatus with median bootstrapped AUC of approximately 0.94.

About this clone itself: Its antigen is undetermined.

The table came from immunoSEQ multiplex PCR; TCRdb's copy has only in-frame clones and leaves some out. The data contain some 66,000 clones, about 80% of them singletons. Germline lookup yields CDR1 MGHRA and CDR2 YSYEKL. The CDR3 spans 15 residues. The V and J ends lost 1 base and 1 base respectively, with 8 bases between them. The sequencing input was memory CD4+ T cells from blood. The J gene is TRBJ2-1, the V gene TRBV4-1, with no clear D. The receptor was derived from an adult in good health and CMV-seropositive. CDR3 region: CASSQVLNSYNEQFF. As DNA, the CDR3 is TGCGCCAGCAGCCAAGTCTTGAATTCCTACAATGAGCAGTTCTTC.